The rows below give T cell receptor beta chains drawn from one sample of a study of T cell responses to AZD1222 COVID-19 vaccine. Data came from immunoSEQ multiplex PCR; TCRdb stores just in-frame clones and leaves some out. This table has roughly 170,000 clones, around nine tenths appearing once. The source was peripheral blood, collected on day 0 of AZD1222 vaccination. The source is an adult in good health. The CDR3 runs from the conserved cysteine through the conserved F or W. Fields, in order: J gene, V gene, clone size, D gene, CDR3 protein, CDR3 DNA. The D gene is left open where the match is weak. Clone size is stated in some rows and not others, as once, few, many or a class when expanded.

TRBJ1-5 TRBV27 once NA CASSPSRVQPQHF TGTGCCAGCAGTCCCTCAAGGGTTCAGCCCCAGCATTTT
TRBJ2-1 TRBV9 NA TRBD2 CASSPLAGGFNEQFF TGTGCCAGCAGCCCTCTAGCGGGGGGCTTCAATGAGCAGTTCTTC
TRBJ2-4 TRBV5-1 NA NA CASSNRESIIQYF TGCGCCAGCAGCAACCGGGAGTCAATCATTCAGTACTTC
TRBJ1-2 TRBV7-2 NA NA CASSSRSGYTF TGTGCCAGCAGCTCTCGTTCTGGCTACACCTTC
TRBJ1-1 TRBV7-6 NA TRBD1 CASSLAGQGNTEAFF TGTGCCAGCAGCTTAGCCGGACAGGGAAACACTGAAGCTTTCTTT
TRBJ1-4 TRBV28 NA NA CASSPPGAANEKLFF TGTGCCAGCAGCCCGCCTGGTGCGGCTAATGAAAAACTGTTTTTT
TRBJ1-5 TRBV30 NA TRBD1 CACSPGQYSNQPQHF TGTGCCTGCTCCCCGGGACAGTATAGCAATCAGCCCCAGCATTTT
TRBJ2-5 TRBV7-2 NA NA CASSAGQQSWETQYF TGTGCCAGCAGCGCGGGACAGCAATCATGGGAGACCCAGTACTTC
TRBJ1-4 TRBV11-2 NA TRBD1 CASSETGTGYEKLFF TGTGCCAGCAGCGAAACCGGGACAGGGTATGAAAAACTGTTTTTT
TRBJ2-4 TRBV28 NA TRBD2 CASSFSYGLAGALAKNIQYF TGTGCCAGCAGTTTCTCTTACGGACTAGCGGGCGCCCTAGCCAAAAACATTCAGTACTTC
TRBJ2-7 TRBV5-1 few TRBD1 CASSWGQVTYEQYF TGCGCCAGCAGCTGGGGACAGGTAACCTACGAGCAGTACTTC
TRBJ1-3 TRBV20-1 NA NA CSASMDSGNTIYF TGCAGTGCTAGTATGGACTCTGGAAACACCATATATTTT
TRBJ1-2 TRBV3-1/TRBV3-2 few TRBD1 CASSPTGDNYGYTF TGTGCCAGCAGCCCCACAGGGGACAACTATGGCTACACCTTC
TRBJ1-2 TRBV6-5 NA NA CASRYSEYGYTF TGTGCCAGCAGGTACAGCGAGTATGGCTACACCTTC
TRBJ1-6 TRBV30 NA TRBD1 CAWSVLGQGESPLHF TGTGCCTGGAGTGTATTAGGGCAGGGGGAATCACCCCTCCACTTT
TRBJ1-5 TRBV7-8 NA NA CASSLEGSSSNQPQHF TGTGCCAGCAGCTTAGAGGGGTCGAGCAGCAATCAGCCCCAGCATTTT
TRBJ2-7 TRBV7-3 NA NA CASSLAPGAVYEQYF TGTGCCAGCAGCTTAGCCCCCGGGGCCGTTTACGAGCAGTACTTC
TRBJ1-1 TRBV6-5 few NA CASSPEDKAEAFF TGTGCCAGCAGCCCCGAGGATAAGGCCGAAGCTTTCTTT
TRBJ2-5 TRBV28 NA NA CAVQAGGIETQYF TGTGCCGTCCAGGCGGGTGGCATAGAGACCCAGTACTTC
TRBJ2-3 TRBV11-2 once TRBD2 CASSFERGGTQYF TGTGCCAGCAGCTTCGAGCGGGGGGGCACGCAGTATTTT
TRBJ2-5 TRBV10-1 NA TRBD1 CASYRGRSLETQYF TGCGCCAGTTACAGGGGGCGGTCGTTGGAGACCCAGTACTTC
TRBJ2-5 TRBV7-9 NA TRBD2 CASSAGVAETQYF TGTGCCAGCAGTGCGGGGGTTGCGGAGACCCAGTACTTC
TRBJ1-1 TRBV11-2 NA TRBD1 CASSPDRGWRMNTEAFF TGTGCCAGCAGCCCCGACAGGGGGTGGAGGATGAACACTGAAGCTTTCTTT
TRBJ1-5 TRBV6-5 NA TRBD1 CASSRDRGYPQHF TGTGCCAGCAGCCGGGACAGGGGTTACCCCCAGCATTTT
TRBJ2-7 TRBV27 once NA CASSLYPPGPRSYEQYF TGTGCCAGCAGTTTATACCCCCCGGGGCCCCGCTCCTACGAGCAGTACTTC
TRBJ1-5 TRBV9 NA NA CASSVDGGQPQHF TGTGCCAGCAGCGTAGACGGGGGGCAGCCCCAGCATTTT
TRBJ1-3 TRBV4-3 NA NA CASSQEGSHSGNTIYF TGCGCCAGCAGCCAAGAAGGCAGCCACTCTGGAAACACCATATATTTT
TRBJ1-6 TRBV7-8 few TRBD1 CASSVRGTGNSPLHF TGTGCCAGCAGCGTGCGTGGGACAGGGAATTCACCCCTCCACTTT
TRBJ2-7 TRBV7-8 NA TRBD1 CASTMGQGAYEQYF TGTGCCAGCACTATGGGACAGGGGGCCTACGAGCAGTACTTC
TRBJ1-5 TRBV28 many TRBD1 CASTSDREDNQPQHF TGTGCCAGCACCTCGGACAGGGAAGACAATCAGCCCCAGCATTTT
TRBJ2-7 TRBV29-1 NA TRBD1 CSVEPGQGNSYEQYF TGCAGCGTTGAGCCGGGACAGGGGAACTCCTACGAGCAGTACTTC
TRBJ2-7 TRBV2 NA NA CASSSGQLSYEQYF TGTGCCAGCAGTTCCGGACAGCTATCCTACGAGCAGTACTTC
TRBJ1-4 TRBV6-4 NA NA CASSAREGPLLLVEKLFF TGTGCCAGCAGTGCTCGGGAAGGCCCACTTCTACTTGTTGAAAAACTGTTTTTT
TRBJ2-7 TRBV3-1/TRBV3-2 NA NA CASSRTAAYEQYF TGTGCCAGCAGCCGAACGGCGGCATACGAGCAGTACTTC